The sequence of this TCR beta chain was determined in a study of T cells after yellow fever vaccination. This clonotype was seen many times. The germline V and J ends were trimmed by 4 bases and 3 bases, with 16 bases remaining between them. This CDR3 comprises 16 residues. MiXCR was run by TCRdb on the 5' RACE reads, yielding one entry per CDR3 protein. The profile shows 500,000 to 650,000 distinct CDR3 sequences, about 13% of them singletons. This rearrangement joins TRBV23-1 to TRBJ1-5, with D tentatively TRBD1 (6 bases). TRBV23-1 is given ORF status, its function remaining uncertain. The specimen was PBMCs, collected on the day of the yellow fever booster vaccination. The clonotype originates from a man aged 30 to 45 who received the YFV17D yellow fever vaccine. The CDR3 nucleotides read TGCGCCAGCAGTCTAGTGGGGGCAGGGATCAATCAGCCCCAGCATTTT. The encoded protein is CASSLVGAGINQPQHF.